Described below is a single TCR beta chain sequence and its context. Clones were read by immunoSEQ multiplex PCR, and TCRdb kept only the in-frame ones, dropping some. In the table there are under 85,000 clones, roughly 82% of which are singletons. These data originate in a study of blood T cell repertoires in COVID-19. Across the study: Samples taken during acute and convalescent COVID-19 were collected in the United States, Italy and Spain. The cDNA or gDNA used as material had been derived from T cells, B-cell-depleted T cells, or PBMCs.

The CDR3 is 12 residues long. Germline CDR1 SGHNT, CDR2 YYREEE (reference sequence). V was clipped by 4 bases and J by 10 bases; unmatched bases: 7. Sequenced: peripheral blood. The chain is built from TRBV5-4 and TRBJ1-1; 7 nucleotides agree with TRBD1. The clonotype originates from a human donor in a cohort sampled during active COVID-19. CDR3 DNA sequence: TGTGCCAGCAGCGCGGTACAGGGGTCAGCTTTCTTT. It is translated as CASSAVQGSAFF.